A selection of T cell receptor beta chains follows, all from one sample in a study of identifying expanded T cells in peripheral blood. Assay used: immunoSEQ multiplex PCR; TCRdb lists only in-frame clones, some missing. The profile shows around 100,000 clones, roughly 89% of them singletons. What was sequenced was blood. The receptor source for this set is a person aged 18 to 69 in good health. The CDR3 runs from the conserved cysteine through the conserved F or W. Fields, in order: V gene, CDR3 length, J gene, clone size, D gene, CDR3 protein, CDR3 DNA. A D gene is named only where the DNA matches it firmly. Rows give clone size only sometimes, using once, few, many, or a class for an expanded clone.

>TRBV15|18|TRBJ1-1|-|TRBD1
CATSSPGQGRMENTEAFF
TGTGCCACCAGCAGCCCGGGACAGGGTCGCATGGAGAACACTGAAGCTTTCTTT
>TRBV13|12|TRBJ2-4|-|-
CASSRPGGIQYF
TGTGCCAGCAGTCGGCCCGGGGGCATTCAGTACTTC
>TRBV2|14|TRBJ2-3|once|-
CASSEQGGSDTQYF
TGTGCCAGCAGTGAGCAGGGGGGATCAGATACGCAGTATTTT
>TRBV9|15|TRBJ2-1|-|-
CASSVGALPDNEQFF
TGTGCCAGCAGCGTTGGGGCCTTGCCCGACAATGAGCAGTTCTTC
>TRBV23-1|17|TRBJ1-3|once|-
CASSQSPGPAVGNTIYF
TGCGCCAGCAGTCAATCGCCGGGCCCTGCCGTTGGAAACACCATATATTTT
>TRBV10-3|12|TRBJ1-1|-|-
CAISEGVTEAFF
TGTGCCATCAGTGAGGGCGTAACTGAAGCTTTCTTT
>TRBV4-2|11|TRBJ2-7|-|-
CASSQNYEQYF
TGTGCCAGCAGTCAAAACTACGAGCAGTACTTC
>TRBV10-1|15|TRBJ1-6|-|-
CASSATSMGGSPLHF
TGCGCCAGCAGCGCCACCTCCATGGGAGGATCGCCCCTCCACTTT
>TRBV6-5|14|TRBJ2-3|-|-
CASSYYDDTDTQYF
TGTGCCAGCAGTTATTACGATGACACAGATACGCAGTATTTT
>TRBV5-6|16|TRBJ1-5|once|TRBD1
CASSLGQGWGNQPQHF
TGTGCCAGCAGCTTGGGACAGGGTTGGGGCAATCAGCCCCAGCATTTT
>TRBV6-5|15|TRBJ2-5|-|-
CASSYSVEEQETQYF
TGTGCCAGCAGTTACTCGGTGGAAGAACAAGAGACCCAGTACTTC
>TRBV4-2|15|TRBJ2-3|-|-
CASSQEFSSTDTQYF
TGTGCCAGCAGCCAAGAGTTTTCTAGCACAGATACGCAGTATTTT
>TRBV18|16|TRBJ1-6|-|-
CASSMWEPTGYSPLHF
TGTGCCAGCTCCATGTGGGAGCCAACGGGATATTCACCCCTCCACTTT
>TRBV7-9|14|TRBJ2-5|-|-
CASSSMGGGETQYF
TGTGCCAGCAGCAGCATGGGGGGCGGAGAGACCCAGTACTTC
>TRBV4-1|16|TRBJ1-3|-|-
CASSQEPGGLGNTIYF
TGCGCCAGCAGCCAAGAACCAGGCGGGCTTGGAAACACCATATATTTT
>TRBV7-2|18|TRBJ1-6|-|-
CASSIKGGGGIRNSPLHF
TGTGCCAGCTCCATCAAAGGCGGGGGAGGAATACGGAATTCACCCCTCCACTTT
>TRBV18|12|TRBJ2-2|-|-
CASSPPVRGLFF
TGTGCCAGCTCACCACCGGTCAGGGGGCTGTTTTTT
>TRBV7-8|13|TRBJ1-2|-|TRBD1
CASSHGTDYGYTF
TGTGCCAGCAGCCACGGGACAGACTATGGCTACACCTTC
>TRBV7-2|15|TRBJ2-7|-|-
CASSLVWSPPSEQYF
TGTGCCAGCAGCTTAGTATGGTCCCCCCCGTCGGAGCAGTACTTC
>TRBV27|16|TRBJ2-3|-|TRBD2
CASSLIGGGARDTQYF
TGTGCCAGCAGTTTAATAGGCGGGGGGGCCCGGGATACGCAGTATTTT
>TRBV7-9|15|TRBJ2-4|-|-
CASSLMGAGENIQYF
TGTGCCAGCAGCTTAATGGGGGCCGGGGAAAACATTCAGTACTTC
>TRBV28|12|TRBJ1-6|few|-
CATDRLGSPLHF
TGTGCAACCGACAGGCTGGGATCACCCCTCCACTTT
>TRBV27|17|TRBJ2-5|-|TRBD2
CASSFSDPGLAGETQYF
TGTGCCAGCAGTTTCTCGGACCCGGGACTAGCGGGGGAGACCCAGTACTTC
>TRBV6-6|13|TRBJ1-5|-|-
CASRPLSNQPQHF
TGTGCCAGCAGGCCCCTGAGCAATCAGCCCCAGCATTTT
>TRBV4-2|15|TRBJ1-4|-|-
CASSQDRNRDEKLFF
TGTGCCAGCAGCCAAGATCGGAATAGGGATGAAAAACTGTTTTTT
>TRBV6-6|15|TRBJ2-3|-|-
CASSQGGGATDTQYF
TGTGCCAGCAGCCAAGGAGGGGGGGCCACAGATACGCAGTATTTT
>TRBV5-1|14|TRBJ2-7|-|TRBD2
CASSLGRAESEQYF
TGCGCCAGCAGCCTTGGGAGGGCCGAGTCCGAGCAGTACTTC
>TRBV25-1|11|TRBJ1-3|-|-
CASNSGNTIYF
TGTGCCAGCAACTCTGGAAACACCATATATTTT
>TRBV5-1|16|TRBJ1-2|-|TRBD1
CASSPSRGQGIHGYTF
TGCGCCAGCAGCCCTTCTAGAGGACAGGGCATACATGGCTACACCTTC
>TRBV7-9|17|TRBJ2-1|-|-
CASSKPWGSLSYNEQFF
TGTGCCAGCAGCAAACCCTGGGGTAGCCTGTCCTACAATGAGCAGTTCTTC
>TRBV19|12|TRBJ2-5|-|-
CASSLRGETQYF
TGTGCCAGTAGTCTCCGAGGAGAGACCCAGTACTTC
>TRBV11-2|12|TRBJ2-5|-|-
CASTAGGETQYF
TGTGCCAGCACCGCTGGGGGGGAGACCCAGTACTTC
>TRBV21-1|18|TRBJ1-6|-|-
CASSDRLAGSSYNSPLHF
TGTGCCAGCAGCGACCGGTTGGCAGGGAGCTCCTATAATTCACCCCTCCACTTT
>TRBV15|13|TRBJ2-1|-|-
CATSRGPAAEQFF
TGTGCCACCAGCAGAGGCCCTGCTGCTGAGCAGTTCTTC
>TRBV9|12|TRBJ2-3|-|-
CASSGSTDTQYF
TGTGCCAGCAGCGGGAGCACAGATACGCAGTATTTT
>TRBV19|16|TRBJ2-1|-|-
CASSIGGASGHLGQFF
TGTGCCAGTAGTATAGGGGGGGCTAGTGGCCACCTAGGGCAGTTCTTC
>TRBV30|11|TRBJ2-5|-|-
CAWSLGETQYF
TGTGCCTGGAGTCTAGGAGAGACCCAGTACTTC
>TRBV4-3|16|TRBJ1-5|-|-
CASSQGSGGVNQPQHF
TGCGCCAGCAGCCAAGGGTCTGGGGGTGTCAATCAGCCCCAGCATTTT
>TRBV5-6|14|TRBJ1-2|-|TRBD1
CASSFGQGNYGYTF
TGTGCCAGCAGCTTCGGACAGGGAAACTATGGCTACACCTTC
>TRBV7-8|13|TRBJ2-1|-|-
CASSLAADNEQFF
TGTGCCAGCAGCTTAGCGGCGGACAATGAGCAGTTCTTC
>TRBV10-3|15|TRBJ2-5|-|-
CAISERGGGAETQYF
TGTGCCATCAGTGAGAGGGGGGGTGGTGCCGAGACCCAGTACTTC
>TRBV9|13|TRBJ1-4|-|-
CASSVEGGGKLFF
TGTGCCAGCAGCGTAGAAGGGGGAGGAAAACTGTTTTTT
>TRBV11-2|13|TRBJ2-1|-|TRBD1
CASRGTGWDEQFF
TGTGCCAGCCGAGGGACAGGGTGGGATGAGCAGTTCTTC
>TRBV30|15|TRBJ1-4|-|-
CAWSRWGQGNEKLFF
TGTGCCTGGAGTCGCTGGGGGCAGGGAAATGAAAAACTGTTTTTT
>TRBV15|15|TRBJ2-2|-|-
CATSYARGGTGELFF
TGTGCCACCAGCTACGCCAGGGGAGGAACCGGGGAGCTGTTTTTT
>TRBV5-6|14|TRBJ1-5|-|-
CASSFGRVDQPQHF
TGTGCCAGCAGCTTTGGGAGGGTCGATCAGCCCCAGCATTTT
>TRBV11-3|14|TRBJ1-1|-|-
CASSLGRGNTEAFF
TGTGCCAGCAGCTTAGGTAGGGGGAACACTGAAGCTTTCTTT
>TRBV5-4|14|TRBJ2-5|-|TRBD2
CASSSSGLAETQYF
TGTGCCAGCAGCTCATCGGGACTAGCGGAGACCCAGTACTTC
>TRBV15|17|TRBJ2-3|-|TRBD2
CATSRYSGGSRTDTQYF
TGTGCCACCAGCAGATATAGCGGGGGGTCTCGCACAGATACGCAGTATTTT
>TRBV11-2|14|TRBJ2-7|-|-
CASSSQVQVYEQYF
TGTGCCAGCAGCTCCCAGGTTCAGGTCTACGAGCAGTACTTC
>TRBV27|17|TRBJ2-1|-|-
CASSSRYKGGGYNEQFF
TGTGCCAGCAGTTCCCGTTATAAGGGGGGTGGATACAATGAGCAGTTCTTC
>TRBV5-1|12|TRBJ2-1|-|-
CASSLRGFEQFF
TGCGCCAGCAGCCTGAGGGGGTTTGAGCAGTTCTTC
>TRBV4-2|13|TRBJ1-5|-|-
CASSLPGLQPQHF
TGTGCCAGCAGCCTGCCGGGCCTTCAGCCCCAGCATTTT
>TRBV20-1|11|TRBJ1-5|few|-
CSATQGWAQHF
TGCAGTGCTACCCAGGGCTGGGCCCAGCATTTT
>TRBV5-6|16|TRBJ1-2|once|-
CASSMKWDGTNYGYTF
TGTGCCAGCAGCATGAAGTGGGACGGAACAAACTATGGCTACACCTTC
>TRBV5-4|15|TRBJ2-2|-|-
CASSPRVGVTGELFF
TGTGCCAGCAGCCCTAGGGTGGGGGTCACCGGGGAGCTGTTTTTT
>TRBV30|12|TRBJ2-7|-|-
CAWSAGIYEQYF
TGTGCCTGGAGCGCAGGGATCTACGAGCAGTACTTC
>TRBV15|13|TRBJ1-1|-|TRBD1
CATSRDGQEKAFF
TGTGCCACCAGCAGAGATGGACAGGAGAAAGCTTTCTTT
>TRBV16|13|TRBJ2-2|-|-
CASSPFSSGELFF
TGTGCCAGCAGCCCCTTCTCTTCCGGGGAGCTGTTTTTT